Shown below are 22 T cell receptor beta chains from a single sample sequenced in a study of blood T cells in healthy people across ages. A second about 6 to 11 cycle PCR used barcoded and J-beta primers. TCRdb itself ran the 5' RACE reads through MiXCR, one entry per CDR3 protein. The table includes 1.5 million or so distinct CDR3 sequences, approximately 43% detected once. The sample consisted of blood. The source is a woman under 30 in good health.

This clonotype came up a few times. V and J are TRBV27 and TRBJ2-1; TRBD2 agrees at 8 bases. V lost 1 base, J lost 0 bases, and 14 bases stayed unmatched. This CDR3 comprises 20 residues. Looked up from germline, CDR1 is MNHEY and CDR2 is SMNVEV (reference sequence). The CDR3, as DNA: TGTGCCAGCAGTTTATACCCCACTAGCGGACAACCCTACTCCTACAATGAGCAGTTCTTC. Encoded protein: CASSLYPTSGQPYSYNEQFF.

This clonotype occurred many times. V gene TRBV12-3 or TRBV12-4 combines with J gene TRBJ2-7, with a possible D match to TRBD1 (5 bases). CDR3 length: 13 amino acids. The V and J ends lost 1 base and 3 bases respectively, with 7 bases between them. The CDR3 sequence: CASSLDQGYEQYF. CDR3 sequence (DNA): TGTGCCAGCAGTTTAGATCAGGGCTACGAGCAGTACTTC.

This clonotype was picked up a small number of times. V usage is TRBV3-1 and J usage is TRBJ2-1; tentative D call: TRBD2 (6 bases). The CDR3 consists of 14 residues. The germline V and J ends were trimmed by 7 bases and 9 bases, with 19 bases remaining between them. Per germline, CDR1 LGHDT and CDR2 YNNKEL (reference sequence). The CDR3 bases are TGTGCCAGCACCCCAAGTTCGGGGGTCATTGAGCAGTTCTTC. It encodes CASTPSSGVIEQFF.

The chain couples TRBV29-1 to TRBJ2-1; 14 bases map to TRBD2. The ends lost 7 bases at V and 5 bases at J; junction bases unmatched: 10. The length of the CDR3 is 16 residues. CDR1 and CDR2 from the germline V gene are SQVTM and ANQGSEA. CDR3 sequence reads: CSASGTSGGDDNEQFF. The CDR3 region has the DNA TGCAGCGCCTCCGGGACTAGCGGGGGCGACGACAATGAGCAGTTCTTC.

The chain's CDR3 is CASSLTRDRNSPLHF. CDR3 DNA sequence: TGTGCCAGCAGCTTGACTAGGGACAGAAATTCACCCCTCCACTTT. The rearrangement uses TRBV7-2 and TRBJ1-6, with 7 bases matching TRBD1. This CDR3 region has 15 residues. Germline V CDR1 and CDR2: SGHTA, FQGNSA. J was trimmed by 7 bases and V by 3 bases; bases with no gene match: 6. The full variable domain, rest sourced from reference TRBV7-2 and TRBJ1-6, is GAGVSQSPSNKVTEKGKDVELRCDPISGHTALYWYRQSLGQGLEFLIYFQGNSAPDKSGLPSDRFSAERTGGSVSTLTIQRTQQEDSAVYLCASSLTRDRNSPLHFGNGTRLTVT.

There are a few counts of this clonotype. CDR3 residues: CASSSIREAKNIQYF. CDR3 in DNA: TGTGCCAGCAGTTCTATCAGGGAGGCCAAAAACATTCAGTACTTC. The rearrangement uses TRBV6-5 and TRBJ2-4; D may correspond to TRBD1 or TRBD2 (5 bases each). V shed 4 bases and J shed 1 base, with 11 bases lying between them. The CDR3 runs to 15 residues. In germline, CDR1 is MNHEY, CDR2 SVGAGI.

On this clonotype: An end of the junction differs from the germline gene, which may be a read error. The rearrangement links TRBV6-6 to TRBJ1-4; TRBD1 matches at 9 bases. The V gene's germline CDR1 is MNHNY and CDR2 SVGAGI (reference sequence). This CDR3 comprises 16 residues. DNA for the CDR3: TGTGCCAGCATGGGACAGGGCCTCGCAACTAATAAAAAACTGTTTTTT. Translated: CASMGQGLATNKKLFF.

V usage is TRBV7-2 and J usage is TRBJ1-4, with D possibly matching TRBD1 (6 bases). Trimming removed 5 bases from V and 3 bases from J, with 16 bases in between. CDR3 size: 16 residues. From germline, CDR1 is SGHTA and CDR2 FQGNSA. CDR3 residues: CASSLRLRGPNEKLFF. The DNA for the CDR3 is TGTGCCAGCAGCCTAAGACTCAGGGGACCTAATGAAAAACTGTTTTTT. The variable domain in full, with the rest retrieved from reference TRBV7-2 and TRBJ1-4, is GAGVSQSPSNKVTEKGKDVELRCDPISGHTALYWYRQSLGQGLEFLIYFQGNSAPDKSGLPSDRFSAERTGGSVSTLTIQRTQQEDSAVYLCASSLRLRGPNEKLFFGSGTQLSVL.

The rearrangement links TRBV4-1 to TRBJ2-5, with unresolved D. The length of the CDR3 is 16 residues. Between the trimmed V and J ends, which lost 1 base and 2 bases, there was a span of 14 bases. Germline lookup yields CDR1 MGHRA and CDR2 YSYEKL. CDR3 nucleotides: TGCGCCAGCAGCCAAGGACCACCGGGTGGGCAAGAGACCCAGTACTTC. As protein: CASSQGPPGGQETQYF.

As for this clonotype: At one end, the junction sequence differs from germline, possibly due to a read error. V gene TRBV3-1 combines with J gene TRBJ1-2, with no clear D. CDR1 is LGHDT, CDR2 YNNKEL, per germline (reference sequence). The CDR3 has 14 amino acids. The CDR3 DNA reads TGTGCCAGCAGCCAAGGGCAGGTTGCCTATGACTACACCTTC. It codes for CASSQGQVAYDYTF.

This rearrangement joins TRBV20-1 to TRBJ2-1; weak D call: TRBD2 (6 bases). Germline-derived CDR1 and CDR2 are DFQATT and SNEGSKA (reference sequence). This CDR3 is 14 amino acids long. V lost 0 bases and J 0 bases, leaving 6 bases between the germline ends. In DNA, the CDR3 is TGCAGTGCTAGAGAAGCGGGCTCCTACAATGAGCAGTTCTTC. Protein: CSAREAGSYNEQFF.

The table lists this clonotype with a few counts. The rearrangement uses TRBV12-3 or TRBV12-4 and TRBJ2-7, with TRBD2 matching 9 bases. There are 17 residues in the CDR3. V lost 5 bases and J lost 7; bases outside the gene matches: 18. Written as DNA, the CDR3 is TGTGCCAGCAGTCCGGGAAGCGGGGGGAGCTCCTACAATGAGCAGTACTTC. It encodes CASSPGSGGSSYNEQYF.

Here the CDR3 DNA reads TGTGCTAGTGGTTTGAGTTACAGGGGAACCTACGAGCAGTACTTC. Protein product: CASGLSYRGTYEQYF. The chain couples TRBV12-5 to TRBJ2-7; 7 nucleotides line up with TRBD1. Germline trimming cut 2 bases from V and 2 bases from J; bases unmatched to any gene: 6. CDR1 LGHNT and CDR2 FRNRAP come from the germline V gene. CDR3 length equals 15 residues.

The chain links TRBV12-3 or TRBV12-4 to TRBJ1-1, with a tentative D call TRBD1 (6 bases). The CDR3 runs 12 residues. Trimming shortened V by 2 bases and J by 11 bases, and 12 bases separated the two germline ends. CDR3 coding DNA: TGTGCCAGCAGTTTAATACAGGGTCAGGCTTTCTTT. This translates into CASSLIQGQAFF.

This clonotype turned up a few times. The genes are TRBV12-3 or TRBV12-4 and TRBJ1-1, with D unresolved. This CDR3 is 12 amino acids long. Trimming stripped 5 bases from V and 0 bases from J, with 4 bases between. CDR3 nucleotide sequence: TGTGCCAGCAGTACGTTGAACACTGAAGCTTTCTTT. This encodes CASSTLNTEAFF.

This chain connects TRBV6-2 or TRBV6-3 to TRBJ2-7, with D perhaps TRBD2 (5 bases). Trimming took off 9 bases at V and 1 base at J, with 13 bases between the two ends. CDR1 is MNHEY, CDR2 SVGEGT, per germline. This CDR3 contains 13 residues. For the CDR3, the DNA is TGTGCCAGTCAGAGGGCCGGTTCCTACGAGCAGTACTTC. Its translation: CASQRAGSYEQYF.

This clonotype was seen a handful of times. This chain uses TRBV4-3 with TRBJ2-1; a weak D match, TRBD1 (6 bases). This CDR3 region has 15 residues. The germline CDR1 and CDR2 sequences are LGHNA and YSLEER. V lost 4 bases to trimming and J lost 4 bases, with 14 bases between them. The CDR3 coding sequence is TGCGCCAGCAGCCCGGGGACACCTCCGTACAATGAGCAGTTCTTC. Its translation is CASSPGTPPYNEQFF.

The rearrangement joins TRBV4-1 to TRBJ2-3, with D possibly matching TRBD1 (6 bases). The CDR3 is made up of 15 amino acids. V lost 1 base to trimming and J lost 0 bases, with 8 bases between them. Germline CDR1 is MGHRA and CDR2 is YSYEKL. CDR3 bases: TGCGCCAGCAGCCAAGTCAGGGGAAGCACAGATACGCAGTATTTT. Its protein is CASSQVRGSTDTQYF.

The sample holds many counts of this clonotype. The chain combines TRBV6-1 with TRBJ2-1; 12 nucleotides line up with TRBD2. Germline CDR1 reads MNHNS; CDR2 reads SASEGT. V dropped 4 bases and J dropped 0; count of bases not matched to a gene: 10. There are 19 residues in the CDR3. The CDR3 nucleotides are TGTGCCAGCAGTGGGGGGGCTAGCGGGAGGGTAAGCTCCTACAATGAGCAGTTCTTC. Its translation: CASSGGASGRVSSYNEQFF.

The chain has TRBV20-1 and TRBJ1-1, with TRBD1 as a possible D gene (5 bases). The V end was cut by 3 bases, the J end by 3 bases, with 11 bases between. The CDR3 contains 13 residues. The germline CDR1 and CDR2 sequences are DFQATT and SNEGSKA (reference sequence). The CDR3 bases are TGCAGTGCTAGGGGGACGGCTGACACTGAAGCTTTCTTT. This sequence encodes CSARGTADTEAFF.

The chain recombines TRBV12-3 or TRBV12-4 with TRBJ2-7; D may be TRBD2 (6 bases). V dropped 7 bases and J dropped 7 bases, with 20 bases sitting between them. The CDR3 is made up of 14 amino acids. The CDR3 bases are TGTGCCAGCACCCTTCGGGCAGCGGGTAATGAGCAGTACTTC. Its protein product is CASTLRAAGNEQYF.

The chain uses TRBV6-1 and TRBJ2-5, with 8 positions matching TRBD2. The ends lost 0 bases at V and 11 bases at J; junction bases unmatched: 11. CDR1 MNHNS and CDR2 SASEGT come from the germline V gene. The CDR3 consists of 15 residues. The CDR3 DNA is TGTGCCAGCAGTGAAGCTAGCGGGATACGCAATGAGCAGTACTTC. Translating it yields CASSEASGIRNEQYF.